There are a few counts of the clone carrying this T cell receptor (beta chain). Its antigen is unidentified. CDR1 is GTSNPN and CDR2 is SVGIG in the germline V gene (reference sequence). J was trimmed by 2 bases and V by 4 bases; bases with no gene match: 11. This CDR3 region has 16 residues. Profiled with immunoSEQ multiplex PCR; TCRdb holds only in-frame clones, not every one. The data contain tens of thousands of clones, 65% to 85% of them singletons. This entry belongs to a study of T cells in localized non-small cell lung cancer. Study findings and constraints: It remains possible that heterogeneity exists, since only one tumor region was sequenced. Within adjacent lung there appeared a median about 54 of the top 100 tumor clones.

The source is a female donor of 60 years or more with stage I lung adenocarcinoma. This sequence joins TRBV30 and TRBJ1-1; TRBD1 matches 9 bases. Specimen: peripheral blood, collected before any cancer treatment. In nucleotides, the CDR3 is TGTGCCTGGACTACCCTAAGGACAGGGGTTAACACTGAAGCTTTCTTT. Protein product: CAWTTLRTGVNTEAFF.